This T cell receptor (beta chain) stems from a study of blood T cell repertoires in COVID-19. Only in-frame clones appear in the TCRdb table, and some are missing; sequencing was by immunoSEQ multiplex PCR. The sample records roughly 150,000 clones, 87% being singletons. The CDR3 runs to 16 residues. V lost 4 bases to trimming and J lost 4 bases; unmatched junction nucleotides: 7. CDR1 and CDR2 from the germline V gene are PRHDT and FYEKMQ (reference sequence). Material: PBMCs or T cells enriched from blood (not recorded which). This rearrangement joins TRBV13 to TRBJ2-5, with 12 bases identical to TRBD2. The TCR sequence derives from a woman aged 40 to 50 who had been exposed to COVID-19. CDR3 nucleotide sequence: TGTGCCAGCAGCTCCCCAAAGACTAGCGGGGGAGAGACCCAGTACTTC. Amino acids: CASSSPKTSGGETQYF.